The 8 T cell receptor beta chains below were found in one sample sequenced in a study of tumor and adjacent non-tumor tissue in lung cancer. RNA was extracted from bulk tissue without any cell sorting. TCRbeta libraries were built with three rounds of nested PCR, modified from ARM-PCR. TCRdb passed the multiplex PCR reads through MiXCR, listing each CDR3 protein once. The sample carries approximately 76,000 distinct CDR3 sequences, around 65% recorded once. The sample comprised lung tumor tissue. Source of these receptors: a woman in her sixties or seventies with non-small cell lung cancer.

Turning to this clonotype: One end of the junction varies from germline; a read error may be responsible. This chain uses TRBV10-3 with TRBJ2-2, with D perhaps given as TRBD1 or TRBD2 (5 bases each). Per the germline V gene, CDR1 is ENHRY and CDR2 is SYGVKD. The CDR3 covers 16 residues. The CDR3 DNA reads as TGTGCCATCAGTGAGTCGGGGATAGGGGTCACCGGGGAGCTATTTTTT. It specifies CAISESGIGVTGELFF.

This clonotype was observed at least ten times. This chain joins TRBV7-8 and TRBJ2-7; possible D gene TRBD1, 5 bases. CDR1 and CDR2 from the germline V gene are SGHVS and FQNEAQ. The CDR3 consists of 12 residues. Deletions cut 5 bases from V and 3 bases from J, with 8 bases between. The CDR3 loop reads CASSLGVYEQYF. The CDR3 DNA reads as TGTGCCAGCAGCCTAGGGGTCTACGAGCAGTACTTC.

About this clonotype itself: The junction does not match germline at one end; this may be a read error. The chain has TRBV29-1 and TRBJ2-7, with a weak D call TRBD2 (6 bases). CDR3 length equals 13 residues. In germline, CDR1 is SQVTM, CDR2 ANQGSEA. CDR3 DNA: TGCAGAGTTAGGGCTAGCGCCTCTTACGAGCAGCAATTC. This sequence encodes CRVRASASYEQQF.

The chain couples TRBV7-9 to TRBJ1-3; 10 bases are shared with TRBD1. With 0 bases clipped from V and 8 bases from J, the junction kept 4 bases outside the gene matches. There are 15 residues in the CDR3. Germline-derived CDR1 and CDR2 are SEHNR and FQNEAQ (reference sequence). In nucleotides, the CDR3 is TGTGCCAGCAGCTTAGCGCGGGACAGGGGAGACACCATATATTTT. Its protein is CASSLARDRGDTIYF.

This clonotype was found once. The chain uses TRBV20-1 and TRBJ2-3, with 7 bases aligning to TRBD1. Germline assignment: CDR1 DFQATT and CDR2 SNEGSKA (reference sequence). The CDR3 runs to 17 residues. The trim removed 3 bases at V and 2 bases at J, leaving 14 bases unmatched. This CDR3 is CSARQERDRVITDTQYF. The DNA of the CDR3 is TGCAGTGCTAGGCAGGAGAGGGACAGAGTGATCACAGATACGCAGTATTTT.

As concerns this clonotype: One end of the junction fails to match germline, which may point to a read error. The chain is built from TRBV6-1 and TRBJ1-5, with D perhaps matching TRBD1 (5 bases). Germline assignment: CDR1 MNHNS and CDR2 SASEGT. The CDR3 loop spans 15 amino acids. CDR3 amino acids: CDSSDIGAWNQPQHF. In nucleotides, the CDR3 is TGTGACAGCAGCGACATTGGGGCATGGAATCAACCCCAGCATTTT.

The chain's CDR3 is CASTCGGPLEQYF. The CDR3 bases are TGTGCCAGCACCTGTGGGGGGCCGCTCGAGCAGTACTTC. J is TRBJ2-7 and V is TRBV16; perhaps D is TRBD1 or TRBD2 (6 bases each). In germline, CDR1 is KGHSY, CDR2 FQNENV. Trimming left V 7 bases short and J 6 bases short, with 16 bases between. The CDR3 has 13 residues. The full variable domain, its missing parts supplied by reference TRBV16 and TRBJ2-7, is GEEVAQTPKHLVRGEGQKAKLYCAPIKGHSYVFWYQQVLKNEFKFLISFQNENVFDETGMPKERFSAKCLPNSPCSLEIQATKLEDSAVYFCASTCGGPLEQYFGPGTRLTVT.

As for this clonotype: One end of the junction varies from germline; a read error may be responsible. The J gene is TRBJ2-7, the V gene TRBV29-1; the D call may be TRBD1 or TRBD2 (6 bases each). CDR3 length: 13 residues. Germline assignment: CDR1 SQVTM and CDR2 ANQGSEA. DNA of the CDR3: TGCAGCGTCGTGACAGGAGGGATCTACGAGCAGAAGTTC. It codes for CSVVTGGIYEQKF.